Sequencing of this TCR beta chain was carried out in a study of cytomegalovirus exposure and HLA in healthy donors. Study results and limitations: Several V segments, TRBV6-2 and TRBV6-3 among them, could not be told apart and were dropped. According to a later analysis, most TCR beta chains associated with CMV appeared HLA-restricted. CMV serostatus was the only recorded immune exposure for donors. Fewer than 200 TCR beta chains were listed as cytomegalovirus-associated.

Comments on this clone: No antigen is known for it.

Trimming removed 6 bases at V and 5 bases at J, with 10 bases between. CDR1 is ENHRY and CDR2 is SYGVKD in the germline V gene. The CDR3 loop spans 12 amino acids. PCR used 60 Vbeta primers and 13 Jbeta primers. Profiling relied on immunoSEQ multiplex PCR, and the TCRdb table lists in-frame clones only, not all of them. The repertoire consists of roughly 150,000 clones, with about 82% occurring once and the leading ten covering approximately 2.2%. The sample consisted of PBMCs. The clonotype was recovered from a male donor in good health and CMV-seronegative. This sequence joins TRBV10-3 and TRBJ1-2; unclear D gene. CDR3 DNA sequence: TGTGCCATCAGGCGGGAAGAATATGGCTACACCTTC. It is translated as CAIRREEYGYTF.